This T cell receptor (beta chain) was sequenced for a study of OX40 agonist ivuxolimab in advanced cancers. Assay: immunoSEQ multiplex PCR; the TCRdb copy retains only in-frame clones and omits some. This sample has fewer than 70,000 clones, with around three quarters found just once. The germline V gene encodes CDR1 LNHDA and CDR2 SQIVND (reference sequence). The V and J ends lost 6 bases and 13 bases respectively, with 18 bases between them. The CDR3 runs to 12 residues. This TCR came from an adult with an advanced solid tumor such as melanoma, head and neck, liver or kidney cancer. The rearrangement joins TRBV19 to TRBJ1-1; D gene uncertain. The sample was CD4+ or CD8+ T cells sorted from blood, taken in a trial of the OX40 agonist ivuxolimab. The CDR3 loop is CASRDLGARGFF. The CDR3, as DNA: TGTGCCAGTAGAGACCTGGGAGCCCGGGGTTTCTTT. Complete variable domain (other parts from reference TRBV19 and TRBJ1-1): DGGITQSPKYLFRKEGQNVTLSCEQNLNHDAMYWYRQDPGQGLRLIYYSQIVNDFQKGDIAEGYSVSREKKESFPLTVTSAQKNPTAFYLCASRDLGARGFFGQGTRLTVV.